What follows describes a single TCR beta chain. The antigen remains unidentified. The CDR3 runs to 14 residues. V lost 3 bases and J lost 7, with 12 bases in between. CDR1 is LNHDA, CDR2 SQIVND, per germline (reference sequence). Produced via immunoSEQ multiplex PCR; TCRdb's table is partial and in-frame only. The sample has 650,000 to 700,000 clones, around 91% seen once. This sample is drawn from a study of shared clonotypes between healthy human individuals. Points from the study as a whole: Clonotypes that were shared across a handful of donors made up roughly 5.2% of naive CD4 clonotypes. The sampled material consisted only of blood, and tissue repertoires are likely to differ. The four-donor shared clonotypes exceeded non-shared clonotypes in generation probability, with non-shared ones scoring lower.

With CCR7-negative CD45RA+ TemRA cells, CD45RO+ cells were combined in CD8 memory. The TCR sequence derives from a man aged 18-30 years in good health. Some clones in this sample may be carry-over from other donors' samples. The chain couples TRBV19 to TRBJ1-4, with D possibly TRBD1 on 5 matching bases. The specimen sequenced was memory CD8+ T cells from PBMCs. Documented subset: CD45RO+ cells pooled with CCR7-negative TemRA cells. In DNA, the CDR3 is TGTGCCAGTAGTATCTCCCGGGGGTCTGAAAAACTGTTTTTT. Its protein is CASSISRGSEKLFF.